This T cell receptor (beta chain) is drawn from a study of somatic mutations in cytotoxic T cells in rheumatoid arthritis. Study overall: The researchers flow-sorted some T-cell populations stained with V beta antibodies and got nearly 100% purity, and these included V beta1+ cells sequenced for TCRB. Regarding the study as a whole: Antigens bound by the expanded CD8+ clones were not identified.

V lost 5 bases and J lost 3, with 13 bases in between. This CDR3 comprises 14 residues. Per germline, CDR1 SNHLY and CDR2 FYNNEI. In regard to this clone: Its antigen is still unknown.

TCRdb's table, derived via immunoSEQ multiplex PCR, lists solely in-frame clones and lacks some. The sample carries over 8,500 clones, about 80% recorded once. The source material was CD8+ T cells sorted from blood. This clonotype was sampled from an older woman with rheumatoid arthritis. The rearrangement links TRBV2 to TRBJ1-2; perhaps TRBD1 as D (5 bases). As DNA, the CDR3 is TGTGCCAGCAGTTTTAGGGGCACGGACTATGGCTACACCTTC. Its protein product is CASSFRGTDYGYTF.